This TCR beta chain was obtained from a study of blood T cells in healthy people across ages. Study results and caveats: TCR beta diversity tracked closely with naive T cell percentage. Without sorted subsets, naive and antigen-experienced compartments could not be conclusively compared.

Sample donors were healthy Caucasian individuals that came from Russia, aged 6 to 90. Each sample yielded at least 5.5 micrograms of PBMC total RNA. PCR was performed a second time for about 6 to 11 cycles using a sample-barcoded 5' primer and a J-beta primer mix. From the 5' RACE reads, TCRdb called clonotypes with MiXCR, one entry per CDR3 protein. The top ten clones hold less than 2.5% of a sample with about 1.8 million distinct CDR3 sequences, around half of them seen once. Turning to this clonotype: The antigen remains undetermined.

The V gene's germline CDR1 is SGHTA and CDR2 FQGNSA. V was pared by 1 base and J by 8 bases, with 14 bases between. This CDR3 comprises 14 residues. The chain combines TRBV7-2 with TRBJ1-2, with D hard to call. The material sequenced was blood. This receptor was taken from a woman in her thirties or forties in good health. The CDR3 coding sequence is TGTGCCAGCAGCTTAGAGTCAGGAAGAGGGGGCTACACCTTC. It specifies CASSLESGRGGYTF. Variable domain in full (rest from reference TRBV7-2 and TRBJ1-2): GAGVSQSPSNKVTEKGKDVELRCDPISGHTALYWYRQSLGQGLEFLIYFQGNSAPDKSGLPSDRFSAERTGGSVSTLTIQRTQQEDSAVYLCASSLESGRGGYTFGSGTRLTVV.